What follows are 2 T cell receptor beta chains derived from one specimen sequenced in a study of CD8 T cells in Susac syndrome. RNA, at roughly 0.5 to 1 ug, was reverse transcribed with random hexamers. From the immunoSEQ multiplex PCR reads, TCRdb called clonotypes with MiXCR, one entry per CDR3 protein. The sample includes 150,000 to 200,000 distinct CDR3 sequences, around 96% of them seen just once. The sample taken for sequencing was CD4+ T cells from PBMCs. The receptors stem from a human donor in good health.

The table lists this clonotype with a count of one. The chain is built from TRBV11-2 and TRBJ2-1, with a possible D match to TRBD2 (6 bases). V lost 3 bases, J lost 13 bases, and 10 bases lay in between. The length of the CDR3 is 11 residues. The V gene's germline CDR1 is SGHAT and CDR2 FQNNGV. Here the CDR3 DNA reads TGTGCCAGCAGCTTGTTGGACTACCAGTTCTTC. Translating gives CASSLLDYQFF.

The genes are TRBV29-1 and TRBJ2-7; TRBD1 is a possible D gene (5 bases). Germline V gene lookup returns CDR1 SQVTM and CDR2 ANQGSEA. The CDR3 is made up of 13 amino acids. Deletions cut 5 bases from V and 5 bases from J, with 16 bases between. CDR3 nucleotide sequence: TGCAGCGTTAAAATAACCCAGGGCCACGAGCAGTACTTC. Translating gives CSVKITQGHEQYF.